This TCR beta chain was identified in a study of T cell changes during pregnancy in multiple sclerosis. Trimming stripped 0 bases from V and 5 bases from J, with 14 bases between. This CDR3 contains 16 residues. Method: immunoSEQ multiplex PCR; TCRdb's copy keeps in-frame clones and lacks some. Of approximately 49,000 clones in the sample, 88% were seen once. The material sequenced was CD4+ T cells from peripheral blood mononuclear cells, taken in the second trimester of pregnancy. This TCR was sampled from a female donor with multiple sclerosis, enrolled in a pregnancy study. The rearrangement links TRBV23-1 to TRBJ1-5; TRBD1 might be the D (5 bases). TRBV23-1 is an ORF; its function is uncertain. CDR3 residues: CASSQSKDILYQPQHF. The CDR3 DNA is TGCGCCAGCAGTCAATCAAAGGACATACTGTATCAGCCCCAGCATTTT.